These T cell receptor beta chains were read from a single sample in a study of T cell responses to AZD1222 COVID-19 vaccine. Sequencing was performed with immunoSEQ multiplex PCR; in TCRdb, only in-frame clones are kept and a portion is missing. The table records 130,000 or so clones, roughly 90% of them present only once. The sample in question was peripheral blood, obtained on day 0 of AZD1222 vaccination. The receptor source for this set is an adult in good health. The CDR3 runs from the conserved cysteine through the conserved F or W. A D gene is named only where the DNA matches it firmly. The listing skips clone size in some rows; elsewhere it reads once, few, many or a size class.

CASSQDRGLAGNNEQFF	TGTGCCAGCAGCCAAGATAGGGGCCTAGCGGGAAACAATGAGCAGTTCTTC	NA	TRBV3-1/TRBV3-2	TRBJ2-1	TRBD2
CASSSRLAGVWEQFF	TGTGCCAGCAGTTCCCGACTAGCGGGAGTGTGGGAGCAGTTCTTC	NA	TRBV27	TRBJ2-1	TRBD2
CASSLLSADGEAFF	TGTGCCAGCAGCTTATTAAGTGCTGACGGTGAAGCTTTCTTT	once	TRBV7-3	TRBJ1-1	NA
CASRIYSGANVLTF	TGTGCCAGCCGCATTTACTCTGGGGCCAACGTCCTGACTTTC	NA	TRBV19	TRBJ2-6	NA
CASSVFTGELFF	TGTGCCAGCAGTGTTTTCACCGGGGAGCTGTTTTTT	NA	TRBV28	TRBJ2-2	NA
CASSLDPRETQYF	TGTGCCAGCAGCTTAGATCCAAGGGAGACCCAGTACTTC	NA	TRBV11-3	TRBJ2-5	NA
CASSLNGGQRSNEQYF	TGTGCCAGCAGCTTGAATGGCGGCCAGCGGTCCAACGAGCAGTACTTC	NA	TRBV7-2	TRBJ2-7	NA
CASSSGQGNIHEQYF	TGTGCCAGCAGCTCCGGACAGGGGAATATTCACGAGCAGTACTTC	NA	TRBV7-9	TRBJ2-7	TRBD1
CASSPPNRAYEQYF	TGTGCCAGCTCACCACCGAACAGGGCCTACGAGCAGTACTTC	NA	TRBV18	TRBJ2-7	NA
CASSPGTSGSYEQYF	TGTGCCAGCAGCCCCGGGACTAGCGGGTCCTACGAGCAGTACTTC	NA	TRBV7-6	TRBJ2-7	TRBD2
CASSYERGRSNEKLFF	TGTGCCAGCAGTTACGAGAGGGGGCGGTCTAATGAAAAACTGTTTTTT	NA	TRBV6-5	TRBJ1-4	TRBD1
CAISESMATTYEQYF	TGTGCCATCAGTGAGTCGATGGCCACTACCTACGAGCAGTACTTC	NA	TRBV10-3	TRBJ2-7	NA
CAWMIGTDTQYF	TGTGCCTGGATGATAGGCACAGATACGCAGTATTTT	once	TRBV30	TRBJ2-3	NA
CASSAGQGADGYTF	TGCGCCAGCAGCGCGGGACAGGGGGCAGATGGCTACACCTTC	NA	TRBV5-1	TRBJ1-2	TRBD1
CASSYSLTGASMHTYEQYF	TGTGCCAGCAGTTACTCCCTGACAGGGGCGTCAATGCATACCTACGAGCAGTACTTC	NA	TRBV6-2/TRBV6-3	TRBJ2-7	TRBD1
CASSSFARGNTEAFF	TGCGCCAGCAGCTCTTTCGCTCGGGGGAACACTGAAGCTTTCTTT	NA	TRBV5-1	TRBJ1-1	NA
CASSAAGGTAFGYTF	TGTGCCAGCAGTGCCGCGGGGGGGACAGCTTTTGGCTACACCTTC	once	TRBV9	TRBJ1-2	TRBD1
CASSLRVGNTEAFF	TGTGCCAGCAGCTTACGGGTCGGGAACACTGAAGCTTTCTTT	once	TRBV11-2	TRBJ1-1	NA
CASNRYQETQYF	TGCGCCAGCAACCGGTACCAAGAGACCCAGTACTTC	NA	TRBV5-1	TRBJ2-5	NA
CASSEVGPGYGYTF	TGTGCCAGCAGTGAAGTGGGGCCCGGCTATGGCTACACCTTC	once	TRBV25-1	TRBJ1-2	NA
CASSQGMRNTIYF	TGTGCCAGCAGCCAAGGCATGAGAAACACCATATATTTT	NA	TRBV3-1/TRBV3-2	TRBJ1-3	NA
CASSQATTGQGLGYTF	TGTGCCAGCAGCCAGGCGACCACGGGACAGGGTCTCGGCTACACCTTC	NA	TRBV4-2	TRBJ1-2	TRBD1
CASSLAGQGIQPQHF	TGTGCCAGCAGCCTGGCGGGACAGGGCATACAGCCCCAGCATTTT	NA	TRBV7-2	TRBJ1-5	TRBD1
CASSLSGTDTQYF	TGTGCCAGCAGCTTGTCAGGCACAGATACGCAGTATTTT	NA	TRBV5-8	TRBJ2-3	NA
CASSLNPGLRGNQPQHF	TGTGCCAGCAGCTTAAACCCAGGACTGCGGGGCAATCAGCCCCAGCATTTT	NA	TRBV7-6	TRBJ1-5	NA
CASSLGGGNQPQHF	TGTGCCAGCAGCTTAGGAGGTGGCAATCAGCCCCAGCATTTT	once	TRBV7-9	TRBJ1-5	NA
CASSSDRNQPQHF	TGTGCCAGCAGTTCGGACCGTAATCAGCCCCAGCATTTT	NA	TRBV27	TRBJ1-5	NA
CASSPRVSSGNTIYF	TGTGCCAGCAGCCCCCGCGTGAGCTCTGGAAACACCATATATTTT	NA	TRBV3-1/TRBV3-2	TRBJ1-3	NA
CASSRGAGSNTGELFF	TGTGCCAGCAGCCGGGGGGCAGGATCGAACACCGGGGAGCTGTTTTTT	NA	TRBV11-2	TRBJ2-2	NA
CASGIRGDTEAFF	TGTGCCAGCGGTATACGAGGGGACACTGAAGCTTTCTTT	NA	TRBV12-3/TRBV12-4	TRBJ1-1	NA
CASSPPNRPGIQHF	TGTGCCAGCTCACCACCGAATCGACCAGGTATCCAGCATTTT	once	TRBV18	TRBJ1-5	NA
CASSQESFEQYF	TGTGCCAGCAGCCAAGAGTCGTTCGAGCAGTACTTC	NA	TRBV3-1/TRBV3-2	TRBJ2-7	NA
CASSLQGDYGYTF	TGCGCCAGCAGCTTGCAGGGGGACTATGGCTACACCTTC	NA	TRBV5-1	TRBJ1-2	TRBD1